What follows are 5 T cell receptor beta chains derived from one specimen sequenced in a study of Ad26.COV2.S vaccination and SARS-CoV-2 variants. This table comes from immunoSEQ multiplex PCR, and its TCRdb copy is limited to in-frame clones, with some not included. The table records around 140,000 clones, just over 85% of them present only once. The sequencing here drew on peripheral blood, taken after recovery from COVID-19. The receptors come from a human donor who had recovered from COVID-19.

The chain links TRBV28 to TRBJ1-6; 7 nucleotides match TRBD1. V lost 2 bases and J lost 8; bases outside the gene matches: 12. This CDR3 comprises 17 residues. CDR1 and CDR2 from the germline V gene are MDHEN and SYDVKM. The CDR3 DNA reads TGTGCCAGCAGTTTACCACTTGGGACAGATGACTATTCACCCCTCCACTTT. It is translated as CASSLPLGTDDYSPLHF. The full variable domain, its missing parts supplied by reference TRBV28 and TRBJ1-6, is DVKVTQSSRYLVKRTGEKVFLECVQDMDHENMFWYRQDPGLGLRLIYFSYDVKMKEKGDIPEGYSVSREKKERFSLILESASTNQTSMYLCASSLPLGTDDYSPLHFGNGTRLTVT.

V and J are TRBV27 and TRBJ2-5; TRBD2 agrees at 7 bases. Germline CDR1 and CDR2: MNHEY and SMNVEV (reference sequence). V shed 4 bases and J 5 bases; nucleotides not matched to a gene: 10. The CDR3 covers 15 residues. CDR3 amino acids: CASSSRGSGRETQYF. CDR3 coding DNA: TGTGCCAGCAGTTCTCGCGGGAGCGGCCGGGAGACCCAGTACTTC.

DNA for the CDR3: TGTGCCAGTAGTATAGATATGGTGGCAGTTGAGCAGTTCTTC. It encodes CASSIDMVAVEQFF. The rearrangement uses TRBV19 and TRBJ2-1; no clear D gene. The CDR3 consists of 14 residues. Germline V CDR1 and CDR2: LNHDA, SQIVND (reference sequence). Trimming removed 0 bases from V and 9 bases from J, with 12 bases in between.

This sequence joins TRBV7-2 and TRBJ2-3; 10 nucleotides align to TRBD2. J was trimmed by 4 bases and V by 1 base; bases with no gene match: 8. From germline, CDR1 is SGHTA and CDR2 FQGNSA. The CDR3 spans 17 residues. The CDR3 region is CASSLGLSGGISDTQYF. Here the CDR3 DNA reads TGTGCCAGCAGCTTAGGGCTTAGCGGGGGGATCTCAGATACGCAGTATTTT.

The chain links TRBV6-5 to TRBJ1-3; no firm D call. The CDR3 totals 13 residues. The V end was cut by 0 bases, the J end by 7 bases, with 7 bases between. In germline, CDR1 is MNHEY, CDR2 SVGAGI. The CDR3 DNA sequence: TGTGCCAGCAGTTACTCCCCGGGCAACACCATATATTTT. Protein: CASSYSPGNTIYF.